Detailed here is one T cell receptor (beta chain). The sample comes from a study of monozygotic twins with inflammatory bowel disease. TCRdb re-called the 5' RACE reads and gives one entry per CDR3 protein, without DNA. This sample lists 200,000 to 250,000 distinct CDR3 sequences; its ten largest clones have 1.5% to 2%. The CDR3 spans 16 residues. CDR1 is MNHEY and CDR2 is SVGAGI in the germline V gene. The sequenced sample was blood. This clonotype was obtained from a human donor with ulcerative colitis or Crohn's disease, or a healthy co-twin of an affected twin (not recorded which). The chain combines TRBV6-5 with TRBJ1-2. The CDR3 is CASSYSGTPGPYGYTF.